A single sample is the source of the 23 T cell receptor beta chains below, sequenced in a study of regulatory T cells in long-lasting Graves disease. Time point indicated: newly diagnosed GD, antithyroid drugs for less than 3 months. RNA extracted from PBMCs served as the sequencing template. To make TCR beta libraries, researchers used iRepertoire HTBI primers and Arm-PCR of CDR3 regions. A single record per CDR3 protein comes from TCRdb applying MiXCR to the multiplex PCR reads. The repertoire holds under 700,000 distinct CDR3 sequences, with about 16% as singletons. The same specimen was also included in a second study, on T cells in Graves' hyperthyroidism and ophthalmopathy.

Sequencing was performed on peripheral blood mononuclear cells (PBMCs), taken at new diagnosis, from a patient treated with antithyroid drugs. Receptors originate from a woman aged 35 to 60 with Graves disease.

The chain has TRBV5-4 and TRBJ1-4; no clear D gene. The CDR3 has 15 amino acids. Germline V gives CDR1 SGHNT, CDR2 YYREEE (reference sequence). The ends were cut back, 3 bases at V and 8 bases at J, with 17 bases in the middle. CDR3 DNA: TGTGCCAGCAGCTCCAAGGCGGACGCCGGGGAAAAACTGTTTTTT. It specifies CASSSKADAGEKLFF. The complete variable domain, with remaining parts taken from reference TRBV5-4 and TRBJ1-4, reads ETGVTQSPTHLIKTRGQQVTLRCSSQSGHNTVSWYQQALGQGPQFIFQYYREEENGRGNFPPRFSGLQFPNYSSELNVNALELDDSALYLCASSSKADAGEKLFFGSGTQLSVL.

The rearrangement uses TRBV3-1 and TRBJ2-3, with D possibly being TRBD2 (6 bases). The CDR3 contains 16 residues. The germline gives CDR1 LGHDT, CDR2 YNNKEL (reference sequence). V was shortened by 4 bases and J by 8 bases, with 22 bases between the two germline ends. CDR3 bases: TGTGCCAGCAGCCGCCCGGACCACATAACCGGGAGTACGCAGTATTTT. Its translation is CASSRPDHITGSTQYF.

This clonotype has a count of ten or more. CDR3 in DNA: TGTGCCAGCACTATAGAGGGCACTGAAGCTTTCTTT. Translation: CASTIEGTEAFF. The chain joins TRBV12-3 or TRBV12-4 to TRBJ1-1; no clear D gene. V lost 7 bases, J lost 4 bases, and 10 bases lay in between. The CDR3 spans 12 residues.

This clonotype was detected a few times. The V gene is TRBV18, the J gene TRBJ2-1, with D maybe TRBD2 (7 bases). This CDR3 is built from 15 residues. The V and J ends lost 4 bases and 7 bases respectively, with 17 bases between them. The germline gives CDR1 KGHSH, CDR2 LQKENI. DNA of the CDR3: TGTGCCAGCTCACAAGCCGGGGGGCCCTTAAATGAGCAGTTCTTC. It yields the protein CASSQAGGPLNEQFF.

J is TRBJ2-7 and V is TRBV19; TRBD2 aligns across 15 bases. Germline CDR1 is LNHDA and CDR2 is SQIVND (reference sequence). The CDR3 extends over 20 amino acids. The trim removed 4 bases at V and 0 bases at J, leaving 13 bases unmatched. CDR3 sequence reads: CASSTLKPGLAGGPSYEQYF. For the CDR3, the DNA is TGTGCCAGTAGTACCTTGAAACCGGGACTAGCGGGGGGACCCTCCTACGAGCAGTACTTC.

The chain combines TRBV11-3 with TRBJ1-1; D might be TRBD1 (5 bases). Germline V gene data show CDR1 as SGHNT and CDR2 as YENEEA. V shed 5 bases and J shed 3 bases, with 16 bases lying between them. This CDR3 is 15 amino acids long. Here the CDR3 reads CASSPLRRGHTEAFF. CDR3 coding DNA: TGTGCCAGCAGCCCCCTGCGAAGGGGCCACACTGAAGCTTTCTTT.

This clonotype was observed at least ten times. J is TRBJ1-1 and V is TRBV7-9; 10 nucleotides align to TRBD1. The CDR3 contains 15 residues. V trimming: 2 bases; J trimming: 3 bases; junction bases outside the gene matches: 3. Germline assignment: CDR1 SEHNR and CDR2 FQNEAQ (reference sequence). The CDR3 region is CASSLSGTGDTEAFF. CDR3 coding DNA: TGTGCCAGCAGCTTATCCGGGACAGGGGACACTGAAGCTTTCTTT.

This rearrangement joins TRBV6-1 to TRBJ1-1; D may be TRBD1 (6 bases). The CDR3 spans 16 residues. V was trimmed by 5 bases and J by 3 bases, leaving 19 bases between them. The V gene's germline CDR1 is MNHNS and CDR2 SASEGT. In nucleotides, the CDR3 is TGTGCCAGCAGTACCCCCCGCGACAGGAAACACACTGAAGCTTTCTTT. It codes for CASSTPRDRKHTEAFF.

This clonotype was seen only a few times. This sequence may be a read error, since a much larger clone differs from it by one base. This chain connects TRBV2 to TRBJ1-2; D unresolved. CDR1 is SNHLY, CDR2 FYNNEI, per germline. The CDR3 has 13 amino acids. CDR3 region: CVSSVGTTYGYTF. As DNA, the CDR3 is TGTGTCAGCAGTGTTGGCACTACCTATGGCTACACCTTC. Variable domain in full (rest from reference TRBV2 and TRBJ1-2): EPEVTQTPSHQVTQMGQEVILRCVPISNHLYFYWYRQILGQKVEFLVSFYNNEISEKSEIFDDQFSVERPDGSNFTLKIRSTKLEDSAMYFCVSSVGTTYGYTFGSGTRLTVV.

V gene TRBV4-2 combines with J gene TRBJ1-1; a possible D gene is TRBD1 (5 bases). CDR1 is LGHNA and CDR2 is YNFKEQ in the germline V gene. The CDR3 runs to 15 residues. Trimming removed 0 bases at V and 1 base at J, with 9 bases between. CDR3 in amino acids: CASSQDQGKNTEAFF. The CDR3, as DNA: TGTGCCAGCAGCCAAGATCAGGGTAAGAACACTGAAGCTTTCTTT.

At least ten counts were recorded for this clonotype. The chain recombines TRBV20-1 with TRBJ2-1; TRBD2 aligns across 8 bases. This CDR3 is built from 16 residues. The junction had 7 bases not matched to a gene; V was cut back by 0 bases and J by 3 bases. CDR1 is DFQATT, CDR2 SNEGSKA, per germline (reference sequence). The CDR3 loop is CSARDLAGGNYNEQFF. Here the CDR3 DNA reads TGCAGTGCTAGAGATCTGGCGGGGGGCAACTACAATGAGCAGTTCTTC.

Many counts were recorded for this clonotype. J is TRBJ1-5 and V is TRBV28, with 10 nucleotides matching TRBD1. The ends lost 3 bases at V and 7 bases at J; junction bases unmatched: 9. The germline V gene encodes CDR1 MDHEN and CDR2 SYDVKM. The CDR3 sequence is 16 residues long. The CDR3 region is CASSFEGQGYAQPQHF. The DNA of the CDR3 is TGTGCCAGCAGTTTTGAGGGACAGGGGTATGCGCAGCCCCAGCATTTT.

This clonotype was recorded once. With a much larger clone just one base away, this may be a read error. The chain couples TRBV6-1 to TRBJ2-1; D gene uncertain. Germline V gives CDR1 MNHNS, CDR2 SASEGT. The CDR3 length is 14 residues. The CDR3: CASRLEATYNEQSF. CDR3 nucleotide sequence: TGTGCCAGTCGCCTAGAAGCCACCTACAATGAGCAGTCCTTC.

This clonotype was counted ten times or more. The V and J genes are TRBV5-1 and TRBJ1-1, with TRBD1 identical over 8 bases. In germline, CDR1 is SGHRS, CDR2 YFSETQ. V was clipped by 4 bases and J by 1 base; unmatched bases: 6. This CDR3 comprises 15 residues. The CDR3 loop reads CASSPWTGSNTEAFF. Written as DNA, the CDR3 is TGCGCCAGCAGCCCGTGGACAGGGTCGAACACTGAAGCTTTCTTT.

The sample holds many counts of this clonotype. This chain joins TRBV3-1 and TRBJ2-7; 7 bases map to TRBD1. Germline loops: CDR1 LGHDT, CDR2 YNNKEL (reference sequence). The CDR3 extends over 14 amino acids. V trimming: 6 bases; J trimming: 1 base; junction bases outside the gene matches: 6. The CDR3 nucleotides are TGTGCCAGCAGGACACAGGGGAGTTCCTACGAGCAGTACTTC. This sequence encodes CASRTQGSSYEQYF.

This clonotype was found many times. The V and J genes are TRBV5-1 and TRBJ2-7; 15 nucleotides line up with TRBD2. This CDR3 has 15 residues. V was clipped by 4 bases and J by 5 bases; unmatched bases: 4. The germline CDR1 and CDR2 sequences are SGHRS and YFSETQ. The CDR3 nucleotides read TGCGCCAGCAGCGGACTAGCGGGGGGGCACCACGAGCAGTACTTC. The encoded protein is CASSGLAGGHHEQYF.

This clonotype was picked up a small number of times. The J gene is TRBJ2-5, the V gene TRBV15; 10 nucleotides line up with TRBD1. CDR1 is LNHNV, CDR2 YYDKDF, per germline (reference sequence). J gave up 4 bases and V 4 bases, and 12 bases lay outside the gene matches. The CDR3 totals 17 residues. This CDR3 is CATSTSPRDRGRETQYF. DNA of the CDR3: TGTGCCACCAGCACTTCCCCCCGGGACAGGGGAAGAGAGACCCAGTACTTC.

This clonotype was seen at least ten times. The chain joins TRBV10-1 to TRBJ2-7, with a weak D call TRBD2 (6 bases). Trimming took 8 bases from V and 5 from J, leaving 16 bases between them. CDR3 size: 13 residues. Germline CDR1 is WNHNN and CDR2 is SYGVQD (reference sequence). DNA of the CDR3: TGCGCCAGCTCCAGGCGGGGCTACAACGAGCAGTACTTC. This encodes CASSRRGYNEQYF.

Note on this clonotype: This clone may be a read error of a much larger clone one base away. V and J are TRBV18 and TRBJ2-7; 7 nucleotides line up with TRBD1. The CDR3 sequence is 16 residues long. The ends lost 1 base at V and 6 bases at J; junction bases unmatched: 12. Germline lookup yields CDR1 KGHSH and CDR2 LQKENI. CDR3 region: CASSPRIGTVPCEQYF. CDR3 bases: TGTGCCAGCTCACCACGGATCGGGACAGTGCCCTGCGAGCAGTACTTC. The variable domain in full, with the rest retrieved from reference TRBV18 and TRBJ2-7, is NAGVMQNPRHLVRRRGQEARLRCSPMKGHSHVYWYRQLPEEGLKFMVYLQKENIIDESGMPKERFSAEFPKEGPSILRIQQVVRGDSAAYFCASSPRIGTVPCEQYFGPGTRLTVT.

This clonotype was found many times. The V gene is TRBV2, the J gene TRBJ1-1; D possibly corresponds to TRBD1 (6 bases). This CDR3 region has 14 residues. V was cut by 2 bases and J by 7 bases, with 14 bases left in between. Germline V CDR1 and CDR2: SNHLY, FYNNEI. CDR3 nucleotide sequence: TGTGCCAGCAGTGAATCCCCAGGGGCCTTTGAAGCTTTCTTT. Residues: CASSESPGAFEAFF.

There are many counts of this clonotype. The rearrangement links TRBV28 to TRBJ2-7; 8 bases map to TRBD1. Looked up from germline, CDR1 is MDHEN and CDR2 is SYDVKM. This CDR3 has 14 residues. V lost 6 bases and J lost 3; bases outside the gene matches: 7. For the CDR3, the DNA is TGTGCCAGCAGCTCCGGGACAGGTTTCTACGAGCAGTACTTC. Its protein is CASSSGTGFYEQYF. Full variable domain (rest looked up from reference TRBV28 and TRBJ2-7): DVKVTQSSRYLVKRTGEKVFLECVQDMDHENMFWYRQDPGLGLRLIYFSYDVKMKEKGDIPEGYSVSREKKERFSLILESASTNQTSMYLCASSSGTGFYEQYFGPGTRLTVT.

The sample holds a few counts of this clonotype. The J gene is TRBJ2-2, the V gene TRBV12-3 or TRBV12-4; 9 bases fit TRBD2. V trimming: 7 bases; J trimming: 7 bases; junction bases outside the gene matches: 13. The CDR3 runs to 16 residues. DNA for the CDR3: TGTGCCAGCACCAGAAGCCGGCGGGGGGGCCACGGGGAGCTGTTTTTT. This sequence encodes CASTRSRRGGHGELFF.

This clonotype was counted a single time. A read error is possible here, since a much larger clone lies one base away. CDR3 amino acids: CASSLGSLNTEASF. CDR3 sequence (DNA): TGTGCCAGCAGCTTGGGCAGCTTGAACACTGAAGCTTCCTTT. The chain joins TRBV5-5 to TRBJ1-1, with D unclear. CDR1 SGHKS and CDR2 YYEKEE come from the germline V gene (reference sequence). The CDR3 is made up of 14 amino acids.